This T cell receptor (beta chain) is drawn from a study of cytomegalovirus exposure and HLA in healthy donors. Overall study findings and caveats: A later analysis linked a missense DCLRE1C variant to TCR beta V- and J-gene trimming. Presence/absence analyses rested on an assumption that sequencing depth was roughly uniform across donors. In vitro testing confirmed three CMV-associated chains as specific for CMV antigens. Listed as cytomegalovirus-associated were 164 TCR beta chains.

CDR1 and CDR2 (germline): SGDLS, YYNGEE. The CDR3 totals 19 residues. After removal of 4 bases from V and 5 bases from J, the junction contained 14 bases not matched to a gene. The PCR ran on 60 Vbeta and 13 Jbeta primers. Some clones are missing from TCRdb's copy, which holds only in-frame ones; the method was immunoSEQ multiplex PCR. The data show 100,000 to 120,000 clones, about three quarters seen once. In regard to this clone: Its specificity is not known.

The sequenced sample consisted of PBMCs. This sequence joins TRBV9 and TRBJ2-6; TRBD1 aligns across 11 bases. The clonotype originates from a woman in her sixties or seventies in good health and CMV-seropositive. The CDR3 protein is CASSPGGTGGFVRANVLTF. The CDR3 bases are TGTGCCAGCAGCCCTGGGGGGACAGGGGGTTTCGTCAGGGCCAACGTCCTGACTTTC.